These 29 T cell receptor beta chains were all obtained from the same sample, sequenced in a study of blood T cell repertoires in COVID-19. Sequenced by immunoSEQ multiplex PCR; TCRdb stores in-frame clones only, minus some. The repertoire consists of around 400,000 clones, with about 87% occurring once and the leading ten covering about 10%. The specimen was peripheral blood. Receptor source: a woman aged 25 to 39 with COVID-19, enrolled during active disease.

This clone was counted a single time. CDR3 coding DNA: TGCGCCAGCAGCTCGCGGGACCGGAGCTCCTACAATGAGCAGTTCTTC. Its translation: CASSSRDRSSYNEQFF. The rearrangement joins TRBV4-1 to TRBJ2-1; tentatively, D is TRBD2 (6 bases). Deletions cut 5 bases from V and 0 bases from J, with 14 bases between. Germline V CDR1 and CDR2: MGHRA, YSYEKL. The CDR3 loop spans 16 amino acids.

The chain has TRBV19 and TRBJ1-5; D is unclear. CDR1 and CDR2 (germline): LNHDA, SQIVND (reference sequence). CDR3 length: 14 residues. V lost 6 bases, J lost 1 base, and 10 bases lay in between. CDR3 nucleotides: TGTGCCAGTAGGTATGGGCAGAGCAATCAGCCCCAGCATTTT. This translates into CASRYGQSNQPQHF.

As DNA, the CDR3 is TGTGCCAGCACCGGAGAAGGAGAAAAACTGTTTTTT. Amino acids: CASTGEGEKLFF. The rearrangement joins TRBV2 to TRBJ1-4; unclear D gene. The CDR3 is made up of 12 amino acids. Germline V lookup: CDR1 SNHLY, CDR2 FYNNEI. Trimming stripped 7 bases from V and 8 bases from J, with 11 bases between.

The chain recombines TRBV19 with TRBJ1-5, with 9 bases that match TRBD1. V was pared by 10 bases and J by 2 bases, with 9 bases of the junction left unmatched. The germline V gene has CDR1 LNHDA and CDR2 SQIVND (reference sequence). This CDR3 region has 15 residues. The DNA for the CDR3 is TGTGCCACGGACAGGGGCCGGTGGGGCAATCAGCCCCAGCATTTT. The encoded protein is CATDRGRWGNQPQHF. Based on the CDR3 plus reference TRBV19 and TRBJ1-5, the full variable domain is DGGITQSPKYLFRKEGQNVTLSCEQNLNHDAMYWYRQDPGQGLRLIYYSQIVNDFQKGDIAEGYSVSREKKESFPLTVTSAQKNPTAFYLCATDRGRWGNQPQHFGDGTRLSIL.

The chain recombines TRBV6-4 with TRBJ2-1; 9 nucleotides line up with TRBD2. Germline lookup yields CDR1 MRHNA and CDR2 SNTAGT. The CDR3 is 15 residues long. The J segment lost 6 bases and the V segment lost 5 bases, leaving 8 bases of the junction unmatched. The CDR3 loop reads CASSPSTTSGNEQFF. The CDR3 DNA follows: TGTGCCAGCAGTCCTTCGACGACTAGCGGCAATGAGCAGTTCTTC.

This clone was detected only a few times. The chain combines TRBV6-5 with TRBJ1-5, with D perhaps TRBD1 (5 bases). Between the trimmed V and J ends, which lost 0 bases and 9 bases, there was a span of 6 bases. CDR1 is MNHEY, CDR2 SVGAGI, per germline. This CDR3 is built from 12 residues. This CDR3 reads CASSYSGGPQHF. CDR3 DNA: TGTGCCAGCAGTTACTCGGGGGGGCCCCAGCATTTT.

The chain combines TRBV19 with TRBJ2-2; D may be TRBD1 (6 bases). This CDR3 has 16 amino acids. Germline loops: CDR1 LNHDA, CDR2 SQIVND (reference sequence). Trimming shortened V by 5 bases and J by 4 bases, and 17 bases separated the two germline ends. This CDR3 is CASSLIQGVPTGELFF. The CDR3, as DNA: TGTGCCAGTAGTTTGATACAGGGAGTTCCCACCGGGGAGCTGTTTTTT.

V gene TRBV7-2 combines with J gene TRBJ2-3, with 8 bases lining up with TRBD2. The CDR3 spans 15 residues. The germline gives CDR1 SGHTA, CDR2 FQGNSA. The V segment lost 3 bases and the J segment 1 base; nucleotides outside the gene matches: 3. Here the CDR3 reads CASSFAGGGTDTQYF. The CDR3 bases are TGTGCCAGCAGCTTCGCGGGAGGAGGCACAGATACGCAGTATTTT. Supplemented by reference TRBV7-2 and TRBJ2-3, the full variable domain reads GAGVSQSPSNKVTEKGKDVELRCDPISGHTALYWYRQSLGQGLEFLIYFQGNSAPDKSGLPSDRFSAERTGGSVSTLTIQRTQQEDSAVYLCASSFAGGGTDTQYFGPGTRLTVL.

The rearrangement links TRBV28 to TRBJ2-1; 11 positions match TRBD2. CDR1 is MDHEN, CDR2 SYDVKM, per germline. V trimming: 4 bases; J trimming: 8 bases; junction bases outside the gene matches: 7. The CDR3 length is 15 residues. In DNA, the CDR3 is TGTGCCAGCAGTTATGATAGCGGGAGGGCCGATGAGCAGTTCTTC. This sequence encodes CASSYDSGRADEQFF.

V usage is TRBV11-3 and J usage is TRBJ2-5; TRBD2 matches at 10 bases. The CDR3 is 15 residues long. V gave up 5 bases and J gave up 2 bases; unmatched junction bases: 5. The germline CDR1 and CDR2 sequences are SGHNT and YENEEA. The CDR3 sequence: CASSPGLARQETQYF. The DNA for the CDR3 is TGTGCCAGCAGCCCGGGACTAGCGCGTCAAGAGACCCAGTACTTC.

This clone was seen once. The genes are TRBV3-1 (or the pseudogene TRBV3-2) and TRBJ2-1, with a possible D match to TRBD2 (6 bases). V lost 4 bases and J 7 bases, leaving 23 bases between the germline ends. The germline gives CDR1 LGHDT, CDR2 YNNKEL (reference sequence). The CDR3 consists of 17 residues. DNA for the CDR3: TGTGCCAGCAGCCCCCGGCGGCGGGCGGGGTCTGAGAATGAGCAGTTCTTC. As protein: CASSPRRRAGSENEQFF.

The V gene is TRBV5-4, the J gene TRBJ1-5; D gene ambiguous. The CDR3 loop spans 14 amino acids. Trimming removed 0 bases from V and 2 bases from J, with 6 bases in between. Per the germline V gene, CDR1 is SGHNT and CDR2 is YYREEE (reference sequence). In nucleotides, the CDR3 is TGTGCCAGCAGCTTGGGTACAGGCAATCAGCCCCAGCATTTT. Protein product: CASSLGTGNQPQHF.

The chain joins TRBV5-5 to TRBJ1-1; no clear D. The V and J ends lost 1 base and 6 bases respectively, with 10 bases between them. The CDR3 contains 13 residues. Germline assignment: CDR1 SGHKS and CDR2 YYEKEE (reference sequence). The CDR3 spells CASSLIGRPEAFF. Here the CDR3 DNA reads TGTGCCAGCAGCTTGATAGGGAGACCTGAAGCTTTCTTT.

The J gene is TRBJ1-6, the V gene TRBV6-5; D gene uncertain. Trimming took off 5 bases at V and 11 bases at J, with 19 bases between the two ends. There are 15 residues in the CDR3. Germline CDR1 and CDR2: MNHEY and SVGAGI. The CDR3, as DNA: TGTGCCAGCAGTCGGACTATCGCCCAAAGTCCACCCCTCCACTTT. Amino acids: CASSRTIAQSPPLHF.

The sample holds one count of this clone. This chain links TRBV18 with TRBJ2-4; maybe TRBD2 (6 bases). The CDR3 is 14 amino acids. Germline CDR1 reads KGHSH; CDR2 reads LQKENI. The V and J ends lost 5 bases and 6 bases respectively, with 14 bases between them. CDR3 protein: CASSEGRDSNIQYF. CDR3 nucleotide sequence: TGTGCCAGCTCAGAGGGCCGGGACTCAAACATTCAGTACTTC.

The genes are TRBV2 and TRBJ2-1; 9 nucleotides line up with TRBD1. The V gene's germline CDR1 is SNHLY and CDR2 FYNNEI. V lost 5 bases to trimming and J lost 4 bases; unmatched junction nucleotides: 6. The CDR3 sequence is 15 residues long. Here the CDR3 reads CASSPHRGQYNEQFF. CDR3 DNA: TGTGCCAGCAGTCCGCACAGGGGGCAGTACAATGAGCAGTTCTTC.

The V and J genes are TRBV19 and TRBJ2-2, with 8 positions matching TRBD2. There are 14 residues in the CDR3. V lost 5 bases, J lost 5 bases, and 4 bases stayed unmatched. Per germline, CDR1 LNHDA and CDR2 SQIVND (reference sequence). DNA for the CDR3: TGTGCCAGTAGTCCAGCGGGAGAAACCGGGGAGCTGTTTTTT. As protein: CASSPAGETGELFF. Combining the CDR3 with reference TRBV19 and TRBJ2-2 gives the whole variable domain DGGITQSPKYLFRKEGQNVTLSCEQNLNHDAMYWYRQDPGQGLRLIYYSQIVNDFQKGDIAEGYSVSREKKESFPLTVTSAQKNPTAFYLCASSPAGETGELFFGEGSRLTVL.

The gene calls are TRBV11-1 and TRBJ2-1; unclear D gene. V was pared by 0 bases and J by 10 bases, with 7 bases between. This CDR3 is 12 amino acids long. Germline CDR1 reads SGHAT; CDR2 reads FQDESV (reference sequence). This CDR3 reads CASSLALDEQFF. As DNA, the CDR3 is TGTGCCAGCAGCTTAGCTCTAGACGAGCAGTTCTTC.

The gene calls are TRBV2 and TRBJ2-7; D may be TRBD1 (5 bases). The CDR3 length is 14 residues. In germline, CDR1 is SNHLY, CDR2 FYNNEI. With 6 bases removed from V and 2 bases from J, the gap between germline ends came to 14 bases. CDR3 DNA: TGTGCCAGCAGGGTACAGGCTTTCCCCTACGAGCAGTACTTC. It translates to CASRVQAFPYEQYF.

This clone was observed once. The CDR3 DNA sequence: TGTGCCAGCAGTTATCTTCTAGCGGGAGACGGTGAGCAGTTCTTC. Encoded protein: CASSYLLAGDGEQFF. This sequence joins TRBV28 and TRBJ2-1; 10 bases map to TRBD2. Germline V gene lookup returns CDR1 MDHEN and CDR2 SYDVKM. V was pared by 4 bases and J by 9 bases, with 9 bases of the junction left unmatched. The CDR3 is 15 residues long.

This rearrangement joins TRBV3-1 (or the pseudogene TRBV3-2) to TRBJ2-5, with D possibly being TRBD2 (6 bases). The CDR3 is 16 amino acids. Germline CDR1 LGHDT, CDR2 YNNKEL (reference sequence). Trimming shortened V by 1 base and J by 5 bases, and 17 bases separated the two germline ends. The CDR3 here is CASSQGRGTMKETQYF. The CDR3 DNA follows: TGTGCCAGCAGCCAAGGGCGCGGGACCATGAAGGAGACCCAGTACTTC.

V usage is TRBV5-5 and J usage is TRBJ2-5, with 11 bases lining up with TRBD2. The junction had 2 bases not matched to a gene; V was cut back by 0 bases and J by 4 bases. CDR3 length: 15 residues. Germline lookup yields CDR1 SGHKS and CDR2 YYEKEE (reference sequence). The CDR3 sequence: CASSLGLAGLETQYF. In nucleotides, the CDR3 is TGTGCCAGCAGCTTGGGACTAGCGGGGTTAGAGACCCAGTACTTC.

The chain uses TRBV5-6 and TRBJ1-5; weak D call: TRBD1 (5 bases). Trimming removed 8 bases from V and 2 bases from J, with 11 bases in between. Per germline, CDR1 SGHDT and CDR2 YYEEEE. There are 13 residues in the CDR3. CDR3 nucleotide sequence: TGTGCCAGTCAGCGGGGGGGCAATCAGCCCCAGCATTTT. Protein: CASQRGGNQPQHF.

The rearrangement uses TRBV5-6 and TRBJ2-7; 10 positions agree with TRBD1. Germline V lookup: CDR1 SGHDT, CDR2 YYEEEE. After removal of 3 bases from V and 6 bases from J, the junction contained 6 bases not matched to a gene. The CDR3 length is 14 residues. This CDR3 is CASSWGTGELEQYF. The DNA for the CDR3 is TGTGCCAGCAGCTGGGGGACAGGGGAGCTCGAGCAGTACTTC.

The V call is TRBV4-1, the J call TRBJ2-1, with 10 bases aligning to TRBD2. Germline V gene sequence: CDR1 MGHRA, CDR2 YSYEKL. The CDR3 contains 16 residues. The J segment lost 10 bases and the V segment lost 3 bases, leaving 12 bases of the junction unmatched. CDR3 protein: CASSQGPSLAGEEQFF. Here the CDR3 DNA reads TGCGCCAGCAGCCAGGGACCAAGTCTAGCGGGAGAGGAGCAGTTCTTC.

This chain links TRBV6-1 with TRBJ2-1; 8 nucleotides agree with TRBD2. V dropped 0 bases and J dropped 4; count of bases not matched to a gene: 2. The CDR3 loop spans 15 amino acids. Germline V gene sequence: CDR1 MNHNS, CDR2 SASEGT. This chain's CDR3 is CASSEASGNYNEQFF. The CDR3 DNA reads TGTGCCAGCAGTGAAGCTAGCGGGAATTACAATGAGCAGTTCTTC.

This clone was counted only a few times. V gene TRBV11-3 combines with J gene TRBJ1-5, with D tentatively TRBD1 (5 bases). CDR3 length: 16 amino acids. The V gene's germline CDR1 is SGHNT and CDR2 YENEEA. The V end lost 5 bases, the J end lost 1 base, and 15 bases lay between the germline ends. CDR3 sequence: CASSTAGRGSNQPQHF. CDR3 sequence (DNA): TGTGCCAGCAGCACTGCCGGTAGGGGCAGCAATCAGCCCCAGCATTTT.

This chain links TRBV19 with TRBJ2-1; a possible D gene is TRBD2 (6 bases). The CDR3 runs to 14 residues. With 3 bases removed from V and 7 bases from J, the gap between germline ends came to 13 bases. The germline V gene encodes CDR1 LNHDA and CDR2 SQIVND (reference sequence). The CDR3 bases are TGTGCCAGTAGTATCCTAGCGCGAGAGAATGAGCAGTTCTTC. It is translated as CASSILARENEQFF.

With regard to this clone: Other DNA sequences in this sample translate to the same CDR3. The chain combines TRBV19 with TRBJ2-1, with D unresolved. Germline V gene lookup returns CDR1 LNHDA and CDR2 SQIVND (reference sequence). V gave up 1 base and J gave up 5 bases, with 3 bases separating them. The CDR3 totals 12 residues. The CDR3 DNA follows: TGTGCCAGTAGTATAGCGGACAATGAGCAGTTCTTC. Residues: CASSIADNEQFF.